This entry lists 16 T cell receptor beta chains sequenced from one sample in a study of shared T cell receptors in the human thymus. Using immunoSEQ multiplex PCR, the repertoire was profiled, and TCRdb retains in-frame clones only, with some absent. Here the sample spans hundreds of thousands of clones, around 89% being singletons. These data are also associated with another study on human thymus T cells.

Input material: thymocytes. The receptors were gathered from a boy younger than two with a congenital heart defect.

The chain is built from TRBV5-4 and TRBJ2-3; D is unclear. Looked up from germline, CDR1 is SGHNT and CDR2 is YYREEE (reference sequence). Between the trimmed V and J ends, which lost 0 bases and 2 bases, there was a span of 7 bases. CDR3 length: 14 amino acids. This chain's CDR3 is CASSLGGPTDTQYF. The CDR3 DNA reads as TGTGCCAGCAGCTTGGGTGGCCCCACAGATACGCAGTATTTT.

This chain connects TRBV5-1 to TRBJ2-7; tentatively, D is TRBD2 (5 bases). This CDR3 spans 12 amino acids. Germline V gene data show CDR1 as SGHRS and CDR2 as YFSETQ. Trimming removed 4 bases at V and 4 bases at J, with 9 bases between. Here the CDR3 reads CASSTRGYEQYF. CDR3 nucleotides: TGCGCCAGCAGCACCCGCGGGTACGAGCAGTACTTC.

The count of this clone is one. The V and J genes are TRBV21-1 and TRBJ1-5; the table's TRBD1 call for D was not verified on the DNA. TRBV21-1 is deemed a pseudogene. The CDR3 runs 15 residues. The CDR3 nucleotides are TGTGCCAGCAGCTTGCAAGGGACAGGGAATCAGCCCCAGCATTTT. Translation gives CASSLQGTGNQPQHF.

V gene TRBV5-4 combines with J gene TRBJ2-7, with 10 bases lining up with TRBD2. Germline V gene sequence: CDR1 SGHNT, CDR2 YYREEE (reference sequence). The CDR3 runs to 17 residues. V shed 5 bases and J 3 bases; nucleotides not matched to a gene: 14. CDR3 nucleotides: TGTGCCAGCAGACCGGGCCCCCGGACTAGCGGCAGCTACGAGCAGTACTTC. Protein sequence: CASRPGPRTSGSYEQYF.

The chain combines TRBV28 with TRBJ1-4; the match to TRBD1 covers 8 bases. CDR3 size: 14 residues. V gave up 6 bases and J gave up 4 bases; unmatched junction bases: 4. CDR1 is MDHEN and CDR2 is SYDVKM in the germline V gene. In DNA form, the CDR3 reads TGTGCCAGCAGACGAGACAGGGGTAATGAAAAACTGTTTTTT. This gives the protein CASRRDRGNEKLFF.

The V gene is TRBV4-2, the J gene TRBJ2-2, with 12 bases fitting TRBD2. The CDR3 sequence is 17 residues long. V shed 0 bases and J 7 bases; nucleotides not matched to a gene: 6. Germline values: CDR1 LGHNA, CDR2 YNFKEQ. Written as DNA, the CDR3 is TGTGCCAGCAGCCAAGAACTGAGACTAGCGGGAGTCGGGGAGCTGTTTTTT. Translated, it gives CASSQELRLAGVGELFF.

The gene calls are TRBV27 and TRBJ1-5; 9 bases are a match to TRBD1. CDR1 is MNHEY and CDR2 is SMNVEV in the germline V gene (reference sequence). Trimming took 6 bases from V and 0 from J; bases not matched to a gene: 6. The CDR3 has 16 amino acids. In nucleotides, the CDR3 is TGTGCCAGCAGGGGGGGGACAGGGAATAGCAATCAGCCCCAGCATTTT. Protein product: CASRGGTGNSNQPQHF.

Here the CDR3 reads CASSQVRGQETQYF. The CDR3 nucleotides are TGCGCCAGCAGCCAAGTCCGGGGCCAAGAGACCCAGTACTTC. This sequence joins TRBV4-3 and TRBJ2-5, with D perhaps matching TRBD2 (5 bases). Germline CDR1 LGHNA, CDR2 YSLEER. The CDR3 is 14 residues long. The V and J ends lost 1 base and 1 base respectively, with 7 bases between them.

The V and J genes are TRBV15 and TRBJ2-6; D is unresolved. Trimming pared 2 bases from V and 2 bases from J, leaving 10 bases between. The CDR3 length is 16 residues. Per germline, CDR1 LNHNV and CDR2 YYDKDF (reference sequence). The CDR3 DNA reads TGTGCCACCAGCAGAATCAGTGTTACTGGGGCCAACGTCCTGACTTTC. Its protein is CATSRISVTGANVLTF.

V usage is TRBV29-1 and J usage is TRBJ2-5, with 14 bases aligning to TRBD2. The J call is in doubt because the DNA end fits TRBJ2-7 better. The CDR3 spans 14 residues. CDR1 and CDR2 (germline): SQVTM, ANQGSEA. CDR3 bases: TGCAGCGTTGGGACTAGCGGGAGGATACGCGAGCAGTACTTC. This sequence encodes CSVGTSGRIREQYF.

The chain recombines TRBV10-3 with TRBJ2-1; 7 bases agree with TRBD2. The V segment lost 6 bases and the J segment 2 bases; nucleotides outside the gene matches: 7. Germline CDR1 and CDR2: ENHRY and SYGVKD. The CDR3 runs to 15 residues. Written as DNA, the CDR3 is TGTGCCATCAGCCCCACTAGCGCTGCCTACAATGAGCAGTTCTTC. Amino acid sequence: CAISPTSAAYNEQFF.

This clone was detected only a few times. The V call is TRBV28, the J call TRBJ2-7; 7 nucleotides align to TRBD1. V lost 3 bases to trimming and J lost 1 base; unmatched junction nucleotides: 9. This CDR3 is 16 amino acids long. CDR1 and CDR2 (germline): MDHEN, SYDVKM. The CDR3 sequence is CASSFAQGIVSYEQYF. The CDR3 DNA reads TGTGCCAGCAGTTTCGCACAGGGGATCGTGTCCTACGAGCAGTACTTC.

The rearrangement uses TRBV4-3 and TRBJ2-5; TRBD1 is a possible D gene (5 bases). The CDR3 has 16 amino acids. Trimming pared 0 bases from V and 3 bases from J, leaving 14 bases between. The germline CDR1 and CDR2 sequences are LGHNA and YSLEER. The CDR3 region has the DNA TGCGCCAGCAGCCAAGATTTTCCCGCGGACAAAGAGACCCAGTACTTC. This codes for CASSQDFPADKETQYF.

This sequence joins TRBV5-6 and TRBJ1-2; 7 bases map to TRBD1. The CDR3 is made up of 13 amino acids. Germline V gene lookup returns CDR1 SGHDT and CDR2 YYEEEE. Trimming at V came to 6 bases and at J to 2 bases, leaving 4 bases not matched to a gene. CDR3 sequence: CASTLQGNYGYTF. The CDR3 DNA reads as TGTGCCAGCACCCTACAGGGGAACTATGGCTACACCTTC.

The V gene is TRBV19, the J gene TRBJ1-1; 7 bases fit TRBD1. Germline V gives CDR1 LNHDA, CDR2 SQIVND (reference sequence). The CDR3 loop spans 15 amino acids. V dropped 6 bases and J dropped 1; count of bases not matched to a gene: 8. DNA of the CDR3: TGTGCCAGTAGGAGGTCGGGACAGCCGAACACTGAAGCTTTCTTT. Its translation is CASRRSGQPNTEAFF.

This sequence joins TRBV2 and TRBJ2-7; D unclear. Germline lookup yields CDR1 SNHLY and CDR2 FYNNEI. Trimming removed 4 bases from V and 0 bases from J, with 10 bases in between. This CDR3 contains 14 residues. Written as DNA, the CDR3 is TGTGCCAGCAGTGTTTCTCGGAGCTCCTACGAGCAGTACTTC. Its protein is CASSVSRSSYEQYF.